The 8 T cell receptor beta chains in this list originate from one sample, sequenced in a study of CD8+CD57+ T cells in acquired aplastic anemia listed by TCRdb under 2018. The sequencing machine was an Illumina HiSeq 2000. TCR beta VDJ combination and CDR3 sequence profiling used genomic DNA as the template. Using fastp trimming at Q25 and MiXCR clonotype assembly, TCRdb reanalyzed the public sequencing data and kept in-frame beta chains. Identical CDR3 protein sequences are pooled into one entry, listed with their most common genes and DNA. For this sample there are approximately 270,000 distinct CDR3 sequences; around 60% appear just once. The leading ten clones occupy roughly 8% of the sample. Specimen: sorted CD4+, CD8+, or CD8+CD57+ T cells (not recorded which) from PBMCs. These receptors came from a human donor with severe aplastic anemia or a healthy control (not recorded which).

Details on this clonotype: This may arise from a read error, as a much more abundant clone is one base away. The J gene is TRBJ2-7, the V gene TRBV5-1, with no clear D. The ends were cut back, 1 base at V and 3 bases at J, with 14 bases in the middle. The germline gives CDR1 SGHRS, CDR2 YFSETQ. The CDR3 is 15 residues long. The chain's CDR3 is CASSLRGDSDYEQYF. The DNA for the CDR3 is TGCGCCAGCAGCTTGCGTGGGGATAGTGACTACGAGCAGTACTTC. Based on the CDR3 plus reference TRBV5-1 and TRBJ2-7, the full variable domain is KAGVTQTPRYLIKTRGQQVTLSCSPISGHRSVSWYQQTPGQGLQFLFEYFSETQRNKGNFPGRFSGRQFSNSRSEMNVSTLELGDSALYLCASSLRGDSDYEQYFGPGTRLTVT.

The chain links TRBV5-4 to TRBJ2-7, with 9 bases fitting TRBD2. CDR3 length equals 16 residues. The V gene end was trimmed by 0 bases and the J gene end by 0 bases; junction bases not matched to a gene: 4. Germline CDR1 and CDR2: SGHNT and YYREEE (reference sequence). The CDR3 nucleotides read TGTGCCAGCAGCTTGGGGGGAGCGGGGGGCTCCTACGAGCAGTACTTC. Amino acids: CASSLGGAGGSYEQYF.

CDR3: CASSVDRRGASGSYEQYF. CDR3 DNA: TGTGCCAGCAGCGTAGATCGTCGGGGGGCTAGCGGCTCCTACGAGCAGTACTTC. The gene calls are TRBV9 and TRBJ2-7, with D tentatively TRBD2 (7 bases). Germline V lookup: CDR1 SGDLS, CDR2 YYNGEE. The CDR3 totals 18 residues. Trimming took off 0 bases at V and 0 bases at J, with 19 bases between the two ends. Based on the CDR3 plus reference TRBV9 and TRBJ2-7, the full variable domain is DSGVTQTPKHLITATGQRVTLRCSPRSGDLSVYWYQQSLDQGLQFLIQYYNGEERAKGNILERFSAQQFPDLHSELNLSSLELGDSALYFCASSVDRRGASGSYEQYFGPGTRLTVT.

The V gene is TRBV7-2, the J gene TRBJ1-3; 10 bases align to TRBD1. The CDR3 totals 17 residues. Germline lookup yields CDR1 SGHTA and CDR2 FQGNSA. V lost 4 bases to trimming and J lost 4 bases; unmatched junction nucleotides: 10. The CDR3, as DNA: TGTGCCAGCAGCTCGGGGACAGGGGTCTCAGCCGGAAACACCATATATTTT. Protein sequence: CASSSGTGVSAGNTIYF. The whole variable domain, filled in from reference TRBV7-2 and TRBJ1-3, reads GAGVSQSPSNKVTEKGKDVELRCDPISGHTALYWYRQSLGQGLEFLIYFQGNSAPDKSGLPSDRFSAERTGGSVSTLTIQRTQQEDSAVYLCASSSGTGVSAGNTIYFGEGSWLTVV.

With respect to this clonotype: At one boundary the junction diverges from the germline segment, which might be a read error. The chain links TRBV7-3 to TRBJ1-3, with D tentatively TRBD1 (6 bases). The CDR3 length is 15 residues. Per germline, CDR1 SGHTA and CDR2 FQGTGA. In nucleotides, the CDR3 is TGTGCCAGCAGCCAAACCCAGGGGACGCGAAACACCACATATTTT. Amino acids: CASSQTQGTRNTTYF.

CDR3 sequence: CASSHYGRAVLDEQFF. The CDR3 DNA follows: TGTGCCAGCAGCCACTACGGGAGGGCCGTACTCGATGAGCAGTTCTTC. The chain has TRBV14 and TRBJ2-1, with 8 bases identical to TRBD2. The V gene end was trimmed by 3 bases and the J gene end by 8 bases; junction bases not matched to a gene: 12. There are 16 residues in the CDR3. The germline CDR1 and CDR2 sequences are SGHDN and FVKESK.

This clonotype has at least ten counts. The chain is built from TRBV12-3 or TRBV12-4 and TRBJ2-4; TRBD2 aligns across 7 bases. V lost 4 bases, J lost 2 bases, and 2 bases stayed unmatched. The CDR3 is 14 amino acids. CDR3 sequence (DNA): TGTGCCAGCAGTTGGGGGGGGACCAAAAACATTCAGTACTTC. This translates into CASSWGGTKNIQYF.

With respect to this clonotype: At one boundary the junction diverges from the germline segment, which might be a read error. The V call is TRBV19, the J call TRBJ1-2; maybe TRBD1 (5 bases). The CDR3 has 14 amino acids. CDR1 LNHDA and CDR2 SQIVND come from the germline V gene (reference sequence). The CDR3 loop is CASSKPGREYGYTF. In DNA, the CDR3 is TGTGCCAGCAGTAAACCGGGGCGAGAATATGGCTACACCTTC.